Given below is one TCR beta chain in context. Its matching antigen is unknown. The data originate from a study of chemoradiotherapy in HPV16-positive cancers. For the study at large: Candidate HPV-specific clones and shared TCR motifs came from two HPV16-positive patients. General study results and limits: In HPV16-positive patients, HPV-responsive T-cell expansion tracked better recurrence-free survival.

Trimming stripped 3 bases from V and 3 bases from J, with 28 bases between. This CDR3 region has 20 residues. The germline V gene has CDR1 MDHEN and CDR2 SYDVKM. Sequenced by immunoSEQ multiplex PCR; TCRdb stores in-frame clones only, minus some. The sample lists thousands of clones, under 85% occurring once. Repeated repertoire sampling spanned the course of chemoradiotherapy. The receptor's source is a human donor with HPV-associated anogenital cancer. The chain combines TRBV28 with TRBJ2-3; perhaps TRBD1 as D (5 bases). This sample was gathered from a patient who underwent chemoradiotherapy. In nucleotides, the CDR3 is TGTGCCAGCAGTTTCGTAGGCAGGGCTTCGGTAAGGGATCCAACAGATACGCAGTATTTT. Translation: CASSFVGRASVRDPTDTQYF.